This paragraph reports one T cell receptor beta chain. The CDR3 totals 14 residues. Germline V lookup: CDR1 KGHDR, CDR2 SFDVKD. The J segment lost 6 bases and the V segment lost 4 bases, leaving 3 bases of the junction unmatched. Original analysis: Reference gene primer amplification in the assay estimated nucleated cell counts. The data were produced by immunoSEQ multiplex PCR, yet TCRdb's version contains in-frame clones alone and is incomplete. From that table come the V and J calls and clone size; the DNA was used to work out D and trimming. The table records approximately 100,000 clones, more than 90% of them present only once. The sample comes from a study of blood T cell repertoires in COVID-19. As for the study in general: Collection of acute and convalescent COVID-19 samples took place in the United States, Italy and Spain. Nucleic acid was either cDNA or gDNA, and it came from T cells, B-cell-depleted T cells, or PBMCs.

Sample: peripheral blood. The source of this sequence is a man between 65 and 85 years old with acute or convalescent COVID-19. The chain carries TRBV24-1 and TRBJ1-5; the match to TRBD1 covers 9 bases. Here the CDR3 DNA reads TGTGCCACCAGTGACGGACAGGGGCGTCAGCCCCAGCATTTT. It codes for CATSDGQGRQPQHF.